The entry below describes one T cell receptor (beta chain). The method was immunoSEQ multiplex PCR; TCRdb's version includes in-frame clones alone and lacks a portion of them. The table lists tens of thousands of clones, roughly 95% of them singletons. The data belong to a study of cytomegalovirus exposure and HLA in healthy donors. The source material was PBMCs. This receptor was taken from a woman aged 18-30 years in good health and CMV-seronegative.

The CDR3 loop reads CASSRGGPNQPQHF. The CDR3 bases are TGTGCCAGCAGCCGGGGGGGGCCCAATCAGCCCCAGCATTTT. V is TRBV7-2 and J is TRBJ1-5; possibly TRBD1 for D (6 bases). V lost 5 bases, J lost 3 bases, and 11 bases lay in between. The CDR3 covers 14 residues. Germline CDR1 SGHTA, CDR2 FQGNSA.